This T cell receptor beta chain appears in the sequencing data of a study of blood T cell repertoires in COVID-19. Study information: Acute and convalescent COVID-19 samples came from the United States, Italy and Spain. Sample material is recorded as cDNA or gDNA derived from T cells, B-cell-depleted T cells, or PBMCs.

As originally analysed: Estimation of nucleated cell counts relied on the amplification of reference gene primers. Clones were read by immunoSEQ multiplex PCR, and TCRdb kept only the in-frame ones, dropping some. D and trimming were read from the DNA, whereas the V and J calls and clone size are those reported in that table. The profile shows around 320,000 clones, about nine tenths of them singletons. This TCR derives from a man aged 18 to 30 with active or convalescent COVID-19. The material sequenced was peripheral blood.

The DNA for the CDR3 is TGTGCCAGCAGCTCCCTAGCGCTGGACAGGGGCAATGAGCAGTTCTTC. Translating gives CASSSLALDRGNEQFF. This chain connects TRBV11-2 to TRBJ2-1; 9 bases line up with TRBD1. Germline CDR1 reads SGHAT; CDR2 reads FQNNGV. CDR3 length: 16 amino acids. J lost 6 bases, V lost 4 bases, and 10 bases had no gene match.